The clone carrying this T cell receptor (beta chain) was counted a few times. Its antigen remains unknown. These data come from a study of a mutant IDH1 vaccine in newly diagnosed glioma. On the study more broadly: Patients were started on vaccination 4-6 weeks after radiotherapy alone, or with temozolomide cycles. Of the patients given treatment, 62.5% were male and roughly 38% were female, and a mean age of about 40 years was recorded.

V was pared by 0 bases and J by 3 bases, with 8 bases between. The CDR3 is 14 residues long. CDR1 and CDR2 (germline): WNHNN, SYGVQD (reference sequence). The time point: week 11, during vaccination. Mutant IDH1 20-mer peptide, at 300 ug, made up each vaccine dose, with topical imiquimod. Study-level points and caveats: Apparently, pseudoprogression bore no relation to changes among the top peripheral T cell clonotypes.

TCRdb keeps only in-frame clones here, not all; method: immunoSEQ multiplex PCR. The table records about 36,000 clones, roughly 80% of them present only once. The chain couples TRBV10-1 to TRBJ1-1; D gene unclear. The receptor was isolated from a woman aged 30 to 39 with glioma. Some clones in this sample may be carry-over from other donors' samples. Sequencing was performed on peripheral blood mononuclear cells (PBMCs), taken from a glioma patient whose treatment included an IDH1 peptide vaccine. In DNA, the CDR3 is TGCGCCAGCAGTGAGTCGAGATATCACACTGAAGCTTTCTTT. Amino acid sequence: CASSESRYHTEAFF.